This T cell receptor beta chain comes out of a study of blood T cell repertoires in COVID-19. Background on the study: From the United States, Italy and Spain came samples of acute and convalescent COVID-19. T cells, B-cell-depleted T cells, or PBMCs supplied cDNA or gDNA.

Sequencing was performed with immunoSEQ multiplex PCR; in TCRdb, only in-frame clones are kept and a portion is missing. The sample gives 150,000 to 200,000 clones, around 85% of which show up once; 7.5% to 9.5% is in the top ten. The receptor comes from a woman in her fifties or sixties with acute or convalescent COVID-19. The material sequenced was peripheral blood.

CDR3 amino acids: CASRVTGGLRAFF. The CDR3 region has the DNA TGTGCCAGCAGGGTGACAGGGGGCCTTAGGGCTTTCTTT. The rearrangement links TRBV28 to TRBJ1-1, with 10 nucleotides matching TRBD1. Germline V CDR1 and CDR2: MDHEN, SYDVKM. CDR3 size: 13 residues. Trimming took 6 bases from V and 11 from J; bases not matched to a gene: 9.